What follows are 21 T cell receptor beta chains derived from one specimen sequenced in a study of shared clonotypes between healthy human individuals. The protocol was immunoSEQ multiplex PCR, while the TCRdb copy is restricted to in-frame clones and leaves out a portion. This sample has roughly 1,500,000 clones, with about 98.5% found just once. Sequencing was performed on naive CD4+ T cells sorted from blood. The subset was: CD45RA+ positively selected. The receptors were sampled from a man aged 25 to 45 in good health.

J is TRBJ1-4 and V is TRBV30, with 7 nucleotides matching TRBD1. J lost 5 bases, V lost 4 bases, and 4 bases had no gene match. Germline V gene data show CDR1 as GTSNPN and CDR2 as SVGIG (reference sequence). CDR3 length: 13 amino acids. The CDR3 reads CAWTGQRNEKLFF. The CDR3 nucleotides are TGTGCCTGGACGGGACAGAGAAATGAAAAACTGTTTTTT.

The V call is TRBV6-5, the J call TRBJ2-2, with 7 nucleotides matching TRBD1. Germline-derived CDR1 and CDR2 are MNHEY and SVGAGI. The J segment lost 4 bases and the V segment lost 2 bases, leaving 4 bases of the junction unmatched. There are 15 residues in the CDR3. This CDR3 is CASSYQAGGTGELFF. As DNA, the CDR3 is TGTGCCAGCAGTTACCAGGCAGGGGGCACCGGGGAGCTGTTTTTT.

V and J are TRBV20-1 and TRBJ2-3; D is unclear. Germline V gene sequence: CDR1 DFQATT, CDR2 SNEGSKA (reference sequence). CDR3 length equals 11 residues. V was trimmed by 3 bases and J by 6 bases, leaving 7 bases between them. CDR3 nucleotide sequence: TGCAGTGCTAGCTTTAGTGATACGCAGTATTTT. It specifies CSASFSDTQYF.

A word on this clone: Other DNA sequences in this specimen translate into the identical CDR3. This chain uses TRBV5-1 with TRBJ2-1; 8 bases are a match to TRBD2. Germline CDR1 reads SGHRS; CDR2 reads YFSETQ. The CDR3 has 15 amino acids. V dropped 4 bases and J dropped 0; count of bases not matched to a gene: 3. The CDR3 DNA sequence: TGCGCCAGCAGCCCGAGCGGGAGCTCCTACAATGAGCAGTTCTTC. Amino acids: CASSPSGSSYNEQFF.

V gene TRBV14 combines with J gene TRBJ2-7; no clear D gene. Trimming pared 3 bases from V and 2 bases from J, leaving 2 bases between. The CDR3 is 11 amino acids. Germline V CDR1 and CDR2: SGHDN, FVKESK. The DNA of the CDR3 is TGTGCCAGCAGCCATGCCTACGAGCAGTACTTC. Protein: CASSHAYEQYF.

This clone was detected only once. The rearrangement joins TRBV19 to TRBJ2-7; no definite D call. Germline-derived CDR1 and CDR2 are LNHDA and SQIVND (reference sequence). CDR3 length equals 15 residues. Deletions cut 6 bases from V and 0 bases from J, with 15 bases between. The CDR3, as DNA: TGTGCCAGTAGGGGGAACCGAGAATCCTCCTACGAGCAGTACTTC. The encoded protein is CASRGNRESSYEQYF.

CDR3 residues: CASSSSSGGPYEQYF. The CDR3 nucleotides are TGTGCCAGCAGTTCGTCTAGCGGAGGCCCCTACGAGCAGTACTTC. The chain employs TRBV28 and TRBJ2-7, with TRBD2 matching over 7 bases. The CDR3 totals 15 residues. Germline V gene sequence: CDR1 MDHEN, CDR2 SYDVKM. Germline trimming cut 4 bases from V and 2 bases from J; bases unmatched to any gene: 8.

V and J are TRBV7-9 and TRBJ2-2; D perhaps matches TRBD1 (5 bases). The V and J ends lost 5 bases and 2 bases respectively, with 12 bases between them. The CDR3 covers 15 residues. Looked up from germline, CDR1 is SEHNR and CDR2 is FQNEAQ (reference sequence). CDR3 sequence reads: CASSPTAANTGELFF. For the CDR3, the DNA is TGTGCCAGCAGCCCGACAGCCGCAAACACCGGGGAGCTGTTTTTT.

This rearrangement joins TRBV18 to TRBJ2-5; 7 bases fit TRBD1. Per the germline V gene, CDR1 is KGHSH and CDR2 is LQKENI. The CDR3 totals 15 residues. J lost 6 bases, V lost 3 bases, and 10 bases had no gene match. This CDR3 reads CASSPGAGGLKTQYF. DNA for the CDR3: TGTGCCAGCTCACCGGGGGCAGGGGGTCTGAAGACCCAGTACTTC. Looking up the rest from reference TRBV18 and TRBJ2-5 gives the full variable domain: NAGVMQNPRHLVRRRGQEARLRCSPMKGHSHVYWYRQLPEEGLKFMVYLQKENIIDESGMPKERFSAEFPKEGPSILRIQQVVRGDSAAYFCASSPGAGGLKTQYFGPGTRLLVL.

The rearrangement links TRBV19 to TRBJ1-5; no clear D gene. CDR3 length: 15 residues. CDR1 and CDR2 from the germline V gene are LNHDA and SQIVND (reference sequence). V lost 7 bases and J 0 bases, leaving 13 bases between the germline ends. The CDR3 DNA reads TGTGCCAGTACCCCATGGCAGGATAGCAATCAGCCCCAGCATTTT. Protein: CASTPWQDSNQPQHF.

The chain joins TRBV5-1 to TRBJ2-2; 8 nucleotides match TRBD1. The CDR3 length is 17 residues. V lost 4 bases and J lost 7; bases outside the gene matches: 15. CDR1 and CDR2 (germline): SGHRS, YFSETQ. CDR3 bases: TGCGCCAGCAGCCCTTCGCCTGGACAGGGCTCTGGCGGGGAGCTGTTTTTT. Residues: CASSPSPGQGSGGELFF.

The chain combines TRBV5-1 with TRBJ2-5; D possibly corresponds to TRBD2 (5 bases). This CDR3 is built from 15 residues. V dropped 6 bases and J dropped 1 base, with 16 bases sitting between them. Germline loops: CDR1 SGHRS, CDR2 YFSETQ. The CDR3 DNA is TGCGCCAGCATCCCAACCGGCGGGTCCCAAGAGACCCAGTACTTC. Protein sequence: CASIPTGGSQETQYF.

V gene TRBV15 combines with J gene TRBJ1-4; 7 bases map to TRBD1. The CDR3 length is 16 residues. From germline, CDR1 is LNHNV and CDR2 YYDKDF (reference sequence). Trimming took 1 base from V and 7 from J; bases not matched to a gene: 9. The CDR3 loop is CATSRVIGRGTEKLFF. CDR3 DNA: TGTGCCACCAGCAGAGTTATCGGCAGGGGGACTGAAAAACTGTTTTTT.

On this clone itself: At one end the junction does not follow the germline gene, possibly because of a read error. The V call is TRBV7-7, the J call TRBJ2-1; TRBD2 might be the D (7 bases). The CDR3 loop spans 14 amino acids. CDR1 and CDR2 from the germline V gene are SSHAT and FNYEAQ (reference sequence). CDR3 nucleotide sequence: TGTGCTAGCAGCTTGGGCGGGGGCCAAGATGAGCAGTTCTTC. Translation gives CASSLGGGQDEQFF.

CDR3 bases: TGTGCCAGCAGCTTTACCAAGGGGGCGCGAGGGGCCAACGTCCTGACTTTC. This codes for CASSFTKGARGANVLTF. The V and J genes are TRBV5-6 and TRBJ2-6, with 7 bases fitting TRBD1. The CDR3 contains 17 residues. Trimming removed 2 bases from V and 4 bases from J; junction bases left unmatched: 9. Germline V gives CDR1 SGHDT, CDR2 YYEEEE.

Regarding this clone: Different DNA sequences within this sample yield the same CDR3. The chain links TRBV5-1 to TRBJ2-1; D call uncertain. V lost 0 bases and J 1 base, leaving 8 bases between the germline ends. Germline CDR1 SGHRS, CDR2 YFSETQ. The CDR3 is 15 amino acids. CDR3 sequence reads: CASSLGTVSYNEQFF. In nucleotides, the CDR3 is TGCGCCAGCAGCTTGGGCACAGTTTCCTACAATGAGCAGTTCTTC.

This rearrangement joins TRBV7-2 to TRBJ2-1; D remains ambiguous. The length of the CDR3 is 13 residues. Between the trimmed V and J ends, which lost 5 bases and 10 bases, there was a span of 15 bases. Germline loops: CDR1 SGHTA, CDR2 FQGNSA. This chain's CDR3 is CASSLEGSTEQFF. CDR3 DNA: TGTGCCAGCAGCCTAGAAGGCTCAACCGAGCAGTTCTTC.

This chain connects TRBV11-2 to TRBJ2-1; tentative D call: TRBD2 (5 bases). The CDR3 has 15 amino acids. V was shortened by 10 bases and J by 9 bases, with 25 bases between the two germline ends. Germline V lookup: CDR1 SGHAT, CDR2 FQNNGV. CDR3 nucleotides: TGTGCCAACCACGGGGTCCACCTCCTGGGTTGTGAGCAGTTCTTC. This translates into CANHGVHLLGCEQFF.

The rearrangement uses TRBV5-1 and TRBJ2-2; 8 bases are a match to TRBD2. Germline assignment: CDR1 SGHRS and CDR2 YFSETQ. Trimming took 0 bases from V and 3 from J; bases not matched to a gene: 7. The CDR3 consists of 17 residues. The DNA for the CDR3 is TGCGCCAGCAGCTTGGGTTCGGGAGGGCATTACACCGGGGAGCTGTTTTTT. It yields the protein CASSLGSGGHYTGELFF.

The chain is built from TRBV15 and TRBJ1-5; D gene uncertain. Per the germline V gene, CDR1 is LNHNV and CDR2 is YYDKDF (reference sequence). The V gene lost 0 bases and the J gene lost 7 bases, with 19 bases spanning the gap. This CDR3 contains 17 residues. CDR3 loop: CATSRDIGQSRGQPQHF. The CDR3 DNA reads TGTGCCACCAGCAGAGATATCGGGCAATCTCGCGGCCAGCCCCAGCATTTT.

The count of this clone is one. The rearrangement links TRBV6-5 to TRBJ2-2; the D gene is possibly TRBD2 (5 bases). CDR3 length equals 14 residues. The germline CDR1 and CDR2 sequences are MNHEY and SVGAGI. V dropped 4 bases and J dropped 7 bases, with 13 bases sitting between them. The CDR3 region is CASSSPSWVGELFF. CDR3 DNA sequence: TGTGCCAGCAGTTCCCCTAGCTGGGTCGGGGAGCTGTTTTTT.